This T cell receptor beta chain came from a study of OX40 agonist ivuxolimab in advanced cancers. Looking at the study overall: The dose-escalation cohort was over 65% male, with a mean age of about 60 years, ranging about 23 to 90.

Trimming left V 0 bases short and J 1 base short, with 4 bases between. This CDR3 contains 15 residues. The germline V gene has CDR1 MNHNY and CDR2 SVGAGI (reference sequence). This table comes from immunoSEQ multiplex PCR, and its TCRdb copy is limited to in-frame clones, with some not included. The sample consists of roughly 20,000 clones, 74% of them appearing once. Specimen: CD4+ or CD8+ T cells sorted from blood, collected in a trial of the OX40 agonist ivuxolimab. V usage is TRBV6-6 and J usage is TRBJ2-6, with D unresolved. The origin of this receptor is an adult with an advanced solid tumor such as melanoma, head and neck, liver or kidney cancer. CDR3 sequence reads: CASSYSGSGANVLTF. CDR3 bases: TGTGCCAGCAGTTACTCGGGATCTGGGGCCAACGTCCTGACTTTC.